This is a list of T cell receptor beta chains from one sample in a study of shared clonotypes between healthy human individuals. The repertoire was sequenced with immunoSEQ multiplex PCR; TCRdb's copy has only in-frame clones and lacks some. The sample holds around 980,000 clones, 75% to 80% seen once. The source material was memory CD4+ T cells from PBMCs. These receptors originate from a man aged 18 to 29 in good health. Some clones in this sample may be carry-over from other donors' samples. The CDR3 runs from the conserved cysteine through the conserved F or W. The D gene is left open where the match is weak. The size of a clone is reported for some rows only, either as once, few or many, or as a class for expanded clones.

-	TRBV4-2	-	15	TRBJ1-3	CASSQDQGRGNTIYF	TGTGCCAGCAGCCAAGATCAGGGACGAGGAAACACCATATATTTT
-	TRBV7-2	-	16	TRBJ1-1	CASSQESLTGNTEAFF	TGTGCCAGCAGCCAAGAATCGCTAACGGGGAACACTGAAGCTTTCTTT
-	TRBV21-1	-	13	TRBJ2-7	CASSQGGGYEQYF	TGTGCCAGCTCCCAGGGAGGAGGCTACGAGCAGTACTTC
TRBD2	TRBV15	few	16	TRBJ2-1	CATSSREAGGKDEQFF	TGTGCCACCAGCAGCCGTGAAGCGGGAGGGAAAGATGAGCAGTTCTTC
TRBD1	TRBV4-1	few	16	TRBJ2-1	CASSPRDSVAFGEQFF	TGCGCCAGCAGCCCCAGGGACAGCGTTGCGTTCGGTGAGCAGTTCTTC
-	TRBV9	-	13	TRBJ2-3	CASTRGDTDTQYF	TGTGCCAGCACGAGGGGAGACACAGATACGCAGTATTTT
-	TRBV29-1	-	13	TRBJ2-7	CSVERGRRGEQYF	TGCAGCGTTGAACGCGGCAGGAGGGGCGAGCAGTACTTC
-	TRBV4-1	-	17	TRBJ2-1	CASSQPTGTVINNEQFF	TGCGCCAGCAGCCAACCCACCGGGACCGTTATAAACAATGAGCAGTTCTTC
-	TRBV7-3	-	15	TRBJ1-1	CASSPNGGPGTEAFF	TGTGCCAGCAGCCCGAACGGGGGGCCGGGGACTGAAGCTTTCTTT
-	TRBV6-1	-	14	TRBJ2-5	CASSETWPEETQYF	TGTGCCAGCAGTGAAACGTGGCCGGAAGAGACCCAGTACTTC
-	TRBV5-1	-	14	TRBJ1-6	CASSLTGYNSPLHF	TGCGCCAGCAGCTTGACGGGGTATAATTCACCCCTCCACTTT
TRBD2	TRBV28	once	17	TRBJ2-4	CASSSYYGGIAKNIQYF	TGTGCCAGCAGTTCCTACTACGGGGGGATAGCCAAAAACATTCAGTACTTC
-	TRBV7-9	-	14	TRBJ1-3	CASSYAQSSYTIYF	TGTGCCAGCAGCTACGCACAGTCTTCATACACCATATATTTT
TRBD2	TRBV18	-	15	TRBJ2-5	CASSPASGSQETQYF	TGTGCCAGCTCACCTGCTAGCGGGTCCCAAGAGACCCAGTACTTC
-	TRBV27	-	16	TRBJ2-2	CASSFGVAVNTGELFF	TGTGCCAGCAGTTTCGGTGTAGCGGTGAACACCGGGGAGCTGTTTTTT
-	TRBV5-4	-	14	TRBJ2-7	CASSFAGMEYEQYF	TGTGCCAGCAGCTTTGCCGGGATGGAGTACGAGCAGTACTTC
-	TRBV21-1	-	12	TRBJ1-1	CATSGGSTEAFF	TGTGCCACCAGTGGGGGGTCGACTGAAGCTTTCTTT
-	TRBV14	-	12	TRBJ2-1	CASSQVRNEQFF	TGTGCCAGCAGCCAAGTTAGGAATGAGCAGTTCTTC
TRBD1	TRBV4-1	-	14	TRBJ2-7	CASSQEQTGREQYF	TGCGCCAGCAGCCAAGAACAGACAGGGCGCGAGCAGTACTTC
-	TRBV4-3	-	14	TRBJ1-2	CASSQARGGYGYTF	TGCGCCAGCAGCCAAGCTAGAGGCGGCTATGGCTACACCTTC
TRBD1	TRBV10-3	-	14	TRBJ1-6	CAISEDRGGSPLHF	TGTGCCATCAGTGAAGACAGGGGTGGCTCACCCCTCCACTTT
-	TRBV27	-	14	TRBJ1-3	CASSLSGAGNTIYF	TGTGCCAGCAGTCTAAGCGGGGCTGGAAACACCATATATTTT
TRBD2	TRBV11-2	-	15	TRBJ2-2	CASSQRASGNGELFF	TGTGCCAGCAGCCAACGTGCTAGCGGAAACGGGGAGCTGTTTTTT
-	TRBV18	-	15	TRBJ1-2	CASSPDLLSTWGYTF	TGTGCCAGCTCACCCGACCTGCTTTCAACTTGGGGCTACACCTTC
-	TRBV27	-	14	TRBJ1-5	CASSYRYSNQPQHF	TGTGCCAGCAGTTACAGGTATAGCAATCAGCCCCAGCATTTT
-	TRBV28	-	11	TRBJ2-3	CASRGTDTQYF	TGTGCCAGCAGGGGGACAGATACGCAGTATTTT
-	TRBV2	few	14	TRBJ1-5	CASSWQAGEQPQHF	TGTGCCAGCAGTTGGCAGGCAGGGGAACAGCCCCAGCATTTT
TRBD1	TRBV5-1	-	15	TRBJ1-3	CASSRGQASGNTIYF	TGCGCCAGCAGCCGTGGACAGGCCTCTGGAAACACCATATATTTT
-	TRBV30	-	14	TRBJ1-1	CAWRSGGPGTEAFF	TGTGCCTGGAGGTCTGGGGGTCCGGGGACTGAAGCTTTCTTT
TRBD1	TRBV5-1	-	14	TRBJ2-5	CASGEGQLQETQYF	TGCGCCAGTGGCGAGGGACAGCTCCAAGAGACCCAGTACTTC
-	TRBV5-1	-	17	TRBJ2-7	CASSPSSDSYISYEQYF	TGCGCCAGCAGCCCTTCCTCAGACAGTTACATCTCCTACGAGCAGTACTTC
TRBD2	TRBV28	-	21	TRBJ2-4	CASSLFQSASGSRLAKNIQYF	TGTGCCAGCAGTTTATTTCAGTCGGCTAGCGGGAGTAGATTAGCCAAAAACATTCAGTACTTC
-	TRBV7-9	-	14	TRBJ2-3	CASDPLGFGDTQYF	TGTGCCAGCGACCCCCTCGGGTTTGGAGATACGCAGTATTTT
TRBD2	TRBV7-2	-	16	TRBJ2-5	CASSQGIAGGEETQYF	TGTGCCAGCAGCCAAGGAATAGCGGGAGGGGAAGAGACCCAGTACTTC
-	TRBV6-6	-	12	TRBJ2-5	CASSGAGETQYF	TGTGCCAGCAGCGGAGCCGGGGAGACCCAGTACTTC
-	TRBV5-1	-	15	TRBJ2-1	CASSPAAGIRIEQFF	TGCGCCAGCAGCCCTGCGGCGGGCATAAGGATCGAGCAGTTCTTC
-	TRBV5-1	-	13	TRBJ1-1	CASSFGWGTEAFF	TGCGCCAGCAGCTTTGGTTGGGGCACTGAAGCTTTCTTT
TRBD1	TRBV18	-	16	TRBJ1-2	CASSSSAGQGVLGYTF	TGTGCCAGCTCATCGAGTGCGGGACAGGGGGTCTTGGGCTACACCTTC
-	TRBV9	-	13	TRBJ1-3	CASSVDSGNTIYF	TGTGCCAGCAGCGTTGATTCTGGAAACACCATATATTTT
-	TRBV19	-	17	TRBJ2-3	CASTDGAAGQAADTQYF	TGTGCCAGTACAGATGGGGCCGCGGGGCAAGCGGCAGATACGCAGTATTTT
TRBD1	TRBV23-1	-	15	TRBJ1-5	CASNQGGQGVQPQHF	TGCGCCAGCAACCAGGGGGGACAGGGGGTTCAGCCCCAGCATTTT
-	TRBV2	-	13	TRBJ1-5	CANLEPGAQPQHF	TGTGCCAACCTGGAACCGGGGGCTCAGCCCCAGCATTTT
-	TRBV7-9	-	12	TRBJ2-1	CASSLERAGQFF	TGTGCCAGCAGCTTAGAGCGGGCCGGGCAGTTCTTC
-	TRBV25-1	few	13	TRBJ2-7	CASSEVGFYEQYF	TGTGCCAGCAGTGAAGTAGGGTTCTACGAGCAGTACTTC
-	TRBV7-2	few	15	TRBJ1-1	CASSLVLGMGTEAFF	TGTGCCAGCAGCTTAGTGCTGGGTATGGGGACTGAAGCTTTCTTT
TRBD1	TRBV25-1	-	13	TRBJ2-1	CASKGQAYNEQFF	TGTGCCAGCAAGGGACAGGCCTACAATGAGCAGTTCTTC
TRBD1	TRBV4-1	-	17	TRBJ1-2	CASSQIAEDRVRDGYTF	TGCGCCAGCAGCCAAATTGCTGAGGACAGGGTGAGGGATGGCTACACCTTC
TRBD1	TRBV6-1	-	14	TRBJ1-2	CASVTGGTNYGYTF	TGTGCCAGCGTGACAGGGGGAACTAACTATGGCTACACCTTC
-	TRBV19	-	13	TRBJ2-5	CASSIVWGETQYF	TGTGCCAGTAGTATAGTCTGGGGGGAGACCCAGTACTTC